One sample yielded the 11 T cell receptor beta chains listed below, sequenced in a study of cytomegalovirus exposure and HLA in healthy donors. PCR used 60 Vbeta primers and 13 Jbeta primers. The assay was immunoSEQ multiplex PCR, and TCRdb's table has in-frame clones only and misses some. The sample shows about 100,000 clones, around two thirds of them seen only once. Sequences were obtained from PBMCs. These TCRs come from a man aged 50 to 59 in good health and CMV-seropositive.

The rearrangement uses TRBV4-1 and TRBJ2-7, with a possible D match to TRBD1 (6 bases). Germline CDR1 and CDR2: MGHRA and YSYEKL. The V end lost 6 bases, the J end lost 1 base, and 19 bases lay between the germline ends. The CDR3 extends over 16 amino acids. CDR3 residues: CASSPRDTQMSYEQYF. CDR3 DNA sequence: TGCGCCAGCAGTCCTCGGGACACCCAAATGTCCTACGAGCAGTACTTC.

The chain is built from TRBV19 and TRBJ1-5; 8 positions match TRBD1. Per the germline V gene, CDR1 is LNHDA and CDR2 is SQIVND (reference sequence). The CDR3 spans 15 residues. With 5 bases clipped from V and 2 bases from J, the junction kept 5 bases outside the gene matches. CDR3 DNA sequence: TGTGCCAGTAGTGTAGGACAGGGCCGCAATCAGCCCCAGCATTTT. Translating gives CASSVGQGRNQPQHF.

This clone was detected once. The V call is TRBV19, the J call TRBJ2-1; tentative D call: TRBD2 (5 bases). The CDR3 totals 13 residues. Germline V gives CDR1 LNHDA, CDR2 SQIVND (reference sequence). Trimming took 3 bases from V and 11 from J, leaving 14 bases between them. The CDR3 loop is CASSIEDRGKQFF. The CDR3 DNA is TGTGCCAGTAGTATCGAGGACCGGGGAAAGCAGTTCTTC.

This clone was counted a single time. V is TRBV28 and J is TRBJ1-3; D is possibly TRBD1 (5 bases). The germline V gene encodes CDR1 MDHEN and CDR2 SYDVKM. Trimming cost V 5 bases and J 2 bases, with 16 bases left between them. The CDR3 consists of 16 residues. The CDR3 nucleotides are TGTGCCAGCAGTCCACGCAGGGATTTTACTGGAAACACCATATATTTT. This codes for CASSPRRDFTGNTIYF.

CDR3 nucleotide sequence: TGTGCCACCAGCCCCAGCTCGGGCGGGGCCCGAGGGGAGACCCAGTACTTC. Translation gives CATSPSSGGARGETQYF. The chain joins TRBV15 to TRBJ2-5, with D tentatively TRBD2 (6 bases). The germline V and J ends were trimmed by 5 bases and 5 bases, with 24 bases remaining between them. Germline values: CDR1 LNHNV, CDR2 YYDKDF (reference sequence). The CDR3 is made up of 17 amino acids.

This chain connects TRBV19 to TRBJ1-1; tentatively, D is TRBD1 (5 bases). CDR3 size: 15 residues. The germline V gene has CDR1 LNHDA and CDR2 SQIVND (reference sequence). V shed 7 bases and J shed 0 bases, with 15 bases lying between them. The CDR3, as DNA: TGTGCCAGTAAAGGGCGACAGACGATGAACACTGAAGCTTTCTTT. This encodes CASKGRQTMNTEAFF.

The V gene is TRBV18, the J gene TRBJ2-2; D possibly corresponds to TRBD2 (5 bases). The CDR3 has 16 residues. Germline V gene data show CDR1 as KGHSH and CDR2 as LQKENI. V was trimmed by 3 bases and J by 1 base, leaving 12 bases between them. CDR3 coding DNA: TGTGCCAGCTCACCCACCGGGATCGGGAACACCGGGGAGCTGTTTTTT. It encodes CASSPTGIGNTGELFF.

V gene TRBV9 combines with J gene TRBJ2-3; the match to TRBD2 covers 9 bases. This CDR3 contains 16 residues. The germline gives CDR1 SGDLS, CDR2 YYNGEE. The trim removed 2 bases at V and 5 bases at J, leaving 9 bases unmatched. The CDR3, as DNA: TGTGCCAGCAGCGTCGCGGGGGGGCCTGAAGGAGATACGCAGTATTTT. Translating gives CASSVAGGPEGDTQYF.

The rearrangement uses TRBV12-5 and TRBJ2-4; 7 bases are shared with TRBD2. The CDR3 is 14 amino acids. Germline CDR1 LGHNT, CDR2 FRNRAP. V lost 7 bases, J lost 8 bases, and 11 bases stayed unmatched. Here the CDR3 DNA reads TGTGCTAGTGCCCCCGGGGGGATTACAGACATTCAGTACTTC. Translated, it gives CASAPGGITDIQYF.

The genes are TRBV4-1 and TRBJ1-2; maybe TRBD1 (5 bases). Looked up from germline, CDR1 is MGHRA and CDR2 is YSYEKL. Trimming took off 4 bases at V and 5 bases at J, with 17 bases between the two ends. The CDR3 has 15 amino acids. The CDR3 DNA reads TGCGCCAGCAGCCCACCGGAGGGGTACCCATATGGCTACACCTTC. Amino acid sequence: CASSPPEGYPYGYTF.

The V gene is TRBV13, the J gene TRBJ1-1; D ambiguous. The CDR3 covers 12 residues. The germline CDR1 and CDR2 sequences are PRHDT and FYEKMQ (reference sequence). Deletions cut 5 bases from V and 8 bases from J, with 12 bases between. The CDR3 is CASSPSGAEAFF. The CDR3 nucleotides read TGTGCCAGCAGCCCCTCGGGAGCCGAAGCTTTCTTT. The entire variable domain, with the rest obtained from reference TRBV13 and TRBJ1-1, is as follows: AAGVIQSPRHLIKEKRETATLKCYPIPRHDTVYWYQQGPGQDPQFLISFYEKMQSDKGSIPDRFSAQQFSDYHSELNMSSLELGDSALYFCASSPSGAEAFFGQGTRLTVV.